This T cell receptor beta chain was found in a study of CXCR3 chemokines and chemotherapy response in bladder cancer (dated by TCRdb to the early 2020s). In terms of the full investigation: The study tested whether activity of the CXCR3 chemokine system within human bladder cancer tumors predicted response to chemotherapy.

This clonotype was counted ten times or more. The clone's antigen remains unknown. Per-base quality was not reported, and no clone a single base away is much larger than it. Including cysteine and phenylalanine, the CDR3 has 15 amino acids. The read is trimmed to its CDR3 DNA, 45 bases read in frame from base 1. V is pruned by 0 bases and J by 5 bases, leaving 4 bases of the junction without a gene match. Reading the germline V gene gives CDR1 KGHSH and CDR2 LQKENI. Library preparation used PCR. Data came from an Illumina HiSeq 2500. TCRdb handled the public reads itself, with Q25 trimming in fastp and clone calling in MiXCR, and kept productive beta chains. Rows are unified per CDR3 protein, each entry keeping the most common DNA and genes. Within this sample are about 3,100 distinct CDR3 sequences, with roughly 10% of them counted one time only. The ten most abundant clones make up 30% to 40% of the sample.

The sample was acquired from a patient whose treatment included neoadjuvant chemotherapy. This chain is built from TRBV18 and TRBJ2-5, and TRBD2 matches 9 of the central bases. This TCR came from a human donor with bladder cancer that responded to neoadjuvant chemotherapy. The DNA reads as follows: TGTGCCAGCTCACCACCGGGACTAGCCGGGGAGACCCAGTACTTC. Its protein product is CASSPPGLAGETQYF.